What follows is one TCR beta chain and its context. Its antigen is as yet unknown. RNA transcripts gave rise to amplified TCR beta CDR3 regions. With the HTBI primer set, the TCR CDR3 went through a first round of RT-PCR. Using its own MiXCR run on the multiplex PCR reads, TCRdb lists one record per CDR3 protein. The profile shows 35,000 to 45,000 distinct CDR3 sequences, 50% to 55% of them singletons. This sample stems from a study of T cells in Graves' hyperthyroidism and ophthalmopathy. Among ophthalmopathy patients, the Clinical Activity Score reached at least 3, the NOSPECS grade reached at least 4, and duration remained under 3 months. Source material for PBMCs was about 10 ml fresh peripheral blood. The CDR3 contains 13 residues. V shed 6 bases and J shed 4 bases, with 16 bases lying between them. Looked up from germline, CDR1 is DFQATT and CDR2 is SNEGSKA (reference sequence). Points from the study as a whole: Ophthalmopathy prediction by the model preceded onset by a median roughly 6 months. Stable hyperthyroidism was separated from ophthalmopathy by a model based on 13 V-J features.

The chain uses TRBV20-1 and TRBJ2-7, with a weak D call TRBD1 (6 bases). Source material: blood. The origin of this receptor is a man aged 35 to 55 with Graves' ophthalmopathy. The DNA for the CDR3 is TGCAGTGCCAGCAGGGGCAGGGGTTACGAGCAGTACTTC. Translated, it gives CSASRGRGYEQYF.